This T cell receptor (beta chain) was retrieved from a study of cytomegalovirus exposure and HLA in healthy donors. Study-wide context: Among 150 million to 200 million T cells, an earlier analysis found 90 million to 130 million unique TCR beta sequences.

The CDR3 consists of 18 residues. V shed 1 base, J shed 0 bases, and the junction held 9 bases outside the gene matches. Germline values: CDR1 SGHTA, CDR2 FQGNSA. This PCR relied on a set of 60 Vbeta primers and 13 Jbeta primers. The assay was immunoSEQ multiplex PCR, and TCRdb's table has in-frame clones only and misses some. Of around 210,000 clones listed, more than 75% were seen once; the top ten hold around 0.42%. Study observations and caveats: Later analysis revealed greater clonal expansion in HLA-associated TCR beta chains than in equally common others. Accurate predictions that matched the HLA-A and HLA-B alleles of most subjects were reportedly made from TCR beta sequences.

With regard to this clone: Its matching antigen is unknown.

The sequenced sample was PBMCs. The clonotype comes from a male donor in good health and CMV-seropositive. The chain has TRBV7-2 and TRBJ2-3, with 8 bases matching TRBD2. This chain's CDR3 is CASSLGQRGTFSTDTQYF. The CDR3 DNA reads as TGTGCCAGCAGCTTAGGTCAGCGGGGGACCTTTAGCACAGATACGCAGTATTTT.